The T cell receptor beta chain described here comes from a study of blood T cell repertoires in COVID-19. In the case of this clone: One end of the junction does not line up with germline, which may come from a read error.

In the study's own analysis: From reference gene primer amplification, estimates of nucleated cell counts were derived. Here immunoSEQ multiplex PCR was the method, and the copy in TCRdb shows in-frame clones only, minus some. V, J and clone size are those of that table, while D and trimming were read from the DNA. Of about 120,000 clones listed, roughly four fifths are singletons. Germline V gene sequence: CDR1 SGHTA, CDR2 FQGNSA. CDR3 length: 13 residues. What was sequenced was peripheral blood. The receptor was derived from a human donor in a cohort sampled during active COVID-19. This chain links TRBV7-2 with TRBJ2-7; 9 nucleotides agree with TRBD2. In DNA form, the CDR3 reads TGTGCCAGCAGCTTAAGCTTACTAGCGGGCGTGCACTTC. Its protein product is CASSLSLLAGVHF.